The 21 T cell receptor beta chains below were found in one sample sequenced in a study of blood T cell repertoires in COVID-19. Assay used: immunoSEQ multiplex PCR; TCRdb lists only in-frame clones, some missing. This sample carries some 180,000 clones, more than 70% of them seen once, and the ten largest clones take about 6.3%. Sequencing was performed on peripheral blood. The receptors shown here come from a middle-aged man with active or convalescent COVID-19.

This clone showed up just once. The rearrangement links TRBV27 to TRBJ2-3; 8 nucleotides agree with TRBD1. The CDR3 has 16 amino acids. Germline values: CDR1 MNHEY, CDR2 SMNVEV (reference sequence). Unmatched junction bases numbered 10, after V lost 6 bases and J lost 2 bases. The CDR3 region is CASSTIRGLVTDTQYF. CDR3 in DNA: TGTGCCAGCAGCACAATCAGGGGGCTCGTCACAGATACGCAGTATTTT.

The chain links TRBV19 to TRBJ2-2, with 13 bases fitting TRBD2. The CDR3 loop spans 17 amino acids. Germline CDR1 reads LNHDA; CDR2 reads SQIVND (reference sequence). Losses at the gene ends were 6 bases for V and 8 bases for J; bases not matched to a gene: 12. CDR3 residues: CASRTTGLAGERGELFF. The DNA for the CDR3 is TGTGCCAGTAGGACCACCGGACTAGCGGGAGAACGTGGGGAGCTGTTTTTT. Combining the CDR3 with reference TRBV19 and TRBJ2-2 gives the whole variable domain DGGITQSPKYLFRKEGQNVTLSCEQNLNHDAMYWYRQDPGQGLRLIYYSQIVNDFQKGDIAEGYSVSREKKESFPLTVTSAQKNPTAFYLCASRTTGLAGERGELFFGEGSRLTVL.

This clone was detected only once. The gene calls are TRBV5-6 and TRBJ2-7, with TRBD2 matching 9 bases. The CDR3 runs to 14 residues. CDR1 and CDR2 (germline): SGHDT, YYEEEE. The trim removed 1 base at V and 6 bases at J, leaving 5 bases unmatched. This CDR3 is CASSLYAGGREQYF. CDR3 in DNA: TGTGCCAGCAGCTTGTACGCGGGAGGGCGCGAGCAGTACTTC.

The gene calls are TRBV18 and TRBJ2-3; D perhaps matches TRBD1 (5 bases). Trimming cost V 2 bases and J 4 bases, with 13 bases left between them. CDR1 and CDR2 from the germline V gene are KGHSH and LQKENI. The CDR3 contains 15 residues. The CDR3 DNA follows: TGTGCCAGCTCACCAAATGGGGCAGGACCAGATACGCAGTATTTT. Translation gives CASSPNGAGPDTQYF.

The V gene is TRBV7-9, the J gene TRBJ2-2, with D maybe TRBD2 (6 bases). Germline CDR1 and CDR2: SEHNR and FQNEAQ (reference sequence). With 3 bases removed from V and 7 bases from J, the gap between germline ends came to 9 bases. The CDR3 runs to 13 residues. The CDR3 DNA reads TGTGCCAGCAGCTTGTCGGAGGGCGGGGAGCTGTTTTTT. This gives the protein CASSLSEGGELFF.

V gene TRBV6-5 combines with J gene TRBJ1-2; 9 bases line up with TRBD1. Trimming removed 5 bases from V and 5 bases from J; junction bases left unmatched: 9. Germline V lookup: CDR1 MNHEY, CDR2 SVGAGI. This CDR3 has 15 amino acids. Here the CDR3 reads CASSRGDREGYGYTF. The CDR3 coding sequence is TGTGCCAGCAGTAGGGGGGACAGGGAAGGTTATGGCTACACCTTC.

V gene TRBV4-3 combines with J gene TRBJ2-7; 7 nucleotides line up with TRBD1. Per germline, CDR1 LGHNA and CDR2 YSLEER. Losses at the gene ends were 0 bases for V and 4 bases for J; bases not matched to a gene: 6. The CDR3 has 15 residues. CDR3 in amino acids: CASSQEADRDYEQYF. The CDR3 DNA reads TGCGCCAGCAGCCAAGAGGCCGACAGGGATTACGAGCAGTACTTC.

This rearrangement joins TRBV9 to TRBJ2-1; 9 bases are shared with TRBD1. The V gene end was trimmed by 4 bases and the J gene end by 7 bases; junction bases not matched to a gene: 6. Germline CDR1 and CDR2: SGDLS and YYNGEE. The length of the CDR3 is 14 residues. CDR3 DNA sequence: TGTGCCAGCAGCAGCCGGGACAGGGCAAATGAGCAGTTCTTC. The encoded protein is CASSSRDRANEQFF.

The chain recombines TRBV5-1 with TRBJ1-1, with a weak D call TRBD1 (5 bases). This CDR3 has 14 residues. V gave up 6 bases and J gave up 1 base, with 13 bases separating them. CDR1 and CDR2 from the germline V gene are SGHRS and YFSETQ. Here the CDR3 DNA reads TGCGCCAGCACGGCGGCCCAGGGGAACACTGAAGCTTTCTTT. Protein sequence: CASTAAQGNTEAFF. The full variable domain, rest sourced from reference TRBV5-1 and TRBJ1-1, is KAGVTQTPRYLIKTRGQQVTLSCSPISGHRSVSWYQQTPGQGLQFLFEYFSETQRNKGNFPGRFSGRQFSNSRSEMNVSTLELGDSALYLCASTAAQGNTEAFFGQGTRLTVV.

The chain has TRBV23-1 and TRBJ2-1; maybe TRBD2 (5 bases). TRBV23-1 is known as an ORF, though its function is uncertain. Trimming left V 7 bases short and J 6 bases short, with 25 bases between. The CDR3 loop spans 17 amino acids. This CDR3 reads CASIRRGGISMANEQFF. CDR3 nucleotides: TGCGCCAGCATCCGACGGGGTGGAATTTCGATGGCCAATGAGCAGTTCTTC.

J is TRBJ2-5 and V is TRBV7-9; 8 nucleotides match TRBD2. J lost 5 bases, V lost 2 bases, and 13 bases had no gene match. This CDR3 is built from 17 residues. The germline V gene encodes CDR1 SEHNR and CDR2 FQNEAQ (reference sequence). This CDR3 is CASSLLVNGRAGETQYF. CDR3 DNA: TGTGCCAGCAGCTTATTGGTCAACGGGAGGGCCGGGGAGACCCAGTACTTC.

The V call is TRBV25-1, the J call TRBJ1-2, with a weak D call TRBD1 (6 bases). The CDR3 sequence is 13 residues long. Looked up from germline, CDR1 is MGHDK and CDR2 is SYGVNS. Between the trimmed V and J ends, which lost 5 bases and 5 bases, there was a span of 12 bases. This chain's CDR3 is CASSNEGVYGYTF. The DNA of the CDR3 is TGTGCCAGCAGTAACGAGGGGGTTTATGGCTACACCTTC.

The chain uses TRBV28 and TRBJ2-7; TRBD2 aligns across 10 bases. This CDR3 spans 14 amino acids. In germline, CDR1 is MDHEN, CDR2 SYDVKM. V dropped 4 bases and J dropped 4; count of bases not matched to a gene: 4. The CDR3 nucleotides are TGTGCCAGCAGTTATAGCGGGAGGTCGTACGAGCAGTACTTC. Translation gives CASSYSGRSYEQYF. The full variable domain, its missing parts supplied by reference TRBV28 and TRBJ2-7, is DVKVTQSSRYLVKRTGEKVFLECVQDMDHENMFWYRQDPGLGLRLIYFSYDVKMKEKGDIPEGYSVSREKKERFSLILESASTNQTSMYLCASSYSGRSYEQYFGPGTRLTVT.

The V call is TRBV29-1, the J call TRBJ1-2; 8 bases align to TRBD1. J lost 4 bases, V lost 1 base, and 5 bases had no gene match. Germline-derived CDR1 and CDR2 are SQVTM and ANQGSEA. There are 14 residues in the CDR3. The CDR3 region is CSVEAGTGRYGYTF. The DNA for the CDR3 is TGCAGCGTTGAAGCCGGGACAGGACGCTATGGCTACACCTTC.

This clone was counted a single time. The chain employs TRBV19 and TRBJ2-1, with D tentatively TRBD1 (5 bases). Deletions cut 9 bases from V and 6 bases from J, with 12 bases between. This CDR3 is 12 amino acids long. Germline CDR1 LNHDA, CDR2 SQIVND (reference sequence). CDR3 residues: CASQNQGNEQFF. CDR3 DNA: TGTGCCAGCCAAAACCAGGGCAATGAGCAGTTCTTC.

The CDR3 DNA follows: TGCAGCGCCTTATCCCGGGACTGGACAGATACGCAGTATTTT. Protein product: CSALSRDWTDTQYF. The chain carries TRBV29-1 and TRBJ2-3; D might be TRBD2 (6 bases). Trimming cost V 7 bases and J 3 bases, with 17 bases left between them. The CDR3 runs to 14 residues. Germline lookup yields CDR1 SQVTM and CDR2 ANQGSEA.

The chain uses TRBV7-3 and TRBJ1-1, with D uncertain. Trimming shortened V by 1 base and J by 4 bases, and 7 bases separated the two germline ends. The germline V gene has CDR1 SGHTA and CDR2 FQGTGA. This CDR3 spans 13 amino acids. The CDR3 nucleotides read TGTGCCAGCAGCTTAAGTCGTAGCACTGAAGCTTTCTTT. Its translation is CASSLSRSTEAFF. Full variable domain (missing parts from reference TRBV7-3 and TRBJ1-1): GAGVSQTPSNKVTEKGKYVELRCDPISGHTALYWYRQSLGQGPEFLIYFQGTGAADDSGLPNDRFFAVRPEGSVSTLKIQRTERGDSAVYLCASSLSRSTEAFFGQGTRLTVV.

The chain recombines TRBV5-4 with TRBJ2-1; the D is unclear. Germline loops: CDR1 SGHNT, CDR2 YYREEE (reference sequence). V was pared by 0 bases and J by 10 bases, with 8 bases between. The CDR3 is made up of 12 amino acids. CDR3 amino acids: CASSLVAREQFF. Here the CDR3 DNA reads TGTGCCAGCAGCTTGGTGGCCCGCGAGCAGTTCTTC.

The rearrangement uses TRBV30 and TRBJ2-7; D is unclear. V was clipped by 0 bases and J by 1 base, with 7 bases between them. The CDR3 is 13 amino acids. CDR1 GTSNPN and CDR2 SVGIG come from the germline V gene (reference sequence). The CDR3 is CAWSVSNSYEQYF. The CDR3 region has the DNA TGTGCCTGGAGTGTATCCAATTCCTACGAGCAGTACTTC.

The genes are TRBV18 and TRBJ1-6; 9 bases map to TRBD1. Unmatched junction bases numbered 8, after V lost 8 bases and J lost 9 bases. The CDR3 is 14 residues long. Germline CDR1 reads KGHSH; CDR2 reads LQKENI. CDR3 nucleotides: TGTGCCAGCGCCGGGACAGGGCAGGGTTCACCCCTCCACTTT. Protein: CASAGTGQGSPLHF.

V is TRBV5-1 and J is TRBJ1-1; 9 bases are a match to TRBD1. Losses at the gene ends were 0 bases for V and 1 base for J; bases not matched to a gene: 4. The germline CDR1 and CDR2 sequences are SGHRS and YFSETQ. CDR3 length: 16 residues. CDR3 sequence: CASSLDGQGRNTEAFF. The CDR3 DNA is TGCGCCAGCAGCTTGGATGGACAGGGGAGGAACACTGAAGCTTTCTTT.